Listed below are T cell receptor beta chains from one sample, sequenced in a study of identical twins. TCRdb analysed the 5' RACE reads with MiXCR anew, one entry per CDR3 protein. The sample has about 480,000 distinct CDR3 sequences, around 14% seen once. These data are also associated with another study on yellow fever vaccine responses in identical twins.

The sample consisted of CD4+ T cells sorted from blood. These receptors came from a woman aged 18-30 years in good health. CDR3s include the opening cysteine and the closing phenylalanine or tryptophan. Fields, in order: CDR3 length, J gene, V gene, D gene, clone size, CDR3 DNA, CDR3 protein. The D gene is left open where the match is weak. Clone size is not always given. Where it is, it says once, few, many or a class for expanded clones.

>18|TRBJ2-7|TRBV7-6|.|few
TGTGCCAGCAGCTCAGTAGATAGGACAGCTCAAAGCTCCTACGAGCAGTACTTC
CASSSVDRTAQSSYEQYF
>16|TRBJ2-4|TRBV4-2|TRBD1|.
TGTGCCAGCAGCCAAGATACGGACAGGGTTAAAAACATTCAGTACTTC
CASSQDTDRVKNIQYF
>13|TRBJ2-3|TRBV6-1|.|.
TGTGCCAGCAGTCCCGGGGAAACAGATACGCAGTATTTT
CASSPGETDTQYF
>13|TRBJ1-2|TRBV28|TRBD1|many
TGTGCCAGCAGTCCGGACAGGGATCGTGGCTACACCTTC
CASSPDRDRGYTF
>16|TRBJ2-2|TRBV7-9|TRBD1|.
TGTGCCAGCAGCCCATGGACAGGGAAGAACACCGGGGAGCTGTTTTTT
CASSPWTGKNTGELFF
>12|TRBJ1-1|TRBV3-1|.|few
TGTGCCAGCAGCCAGGTACAGCGTGAAGCTTTCTTT
CASSQVQREAFF
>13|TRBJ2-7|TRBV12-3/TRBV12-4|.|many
TGTGCCAGCAGTTTAGGAAGGGAATACGAGCAGTACTTC
CASSLGREYEQYF
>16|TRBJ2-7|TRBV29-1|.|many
TGCAGCGTTGGGGGGATTGATAGGAAGAGCTCCTACGAGCAGTACTTC
CSVGGIDRKSSYEQYF
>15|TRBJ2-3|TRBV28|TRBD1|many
TGTGCCAGCAGTAGAAACACAGGGGGCGCAGATACGCAGTATTTT
CASSRNTGGADTQYF
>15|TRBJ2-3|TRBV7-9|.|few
TGTGCCAGCAGTTTTACAGGGTCTAGCACAGATACGCAGTATTTT
CASSFTGSSTDTQYF
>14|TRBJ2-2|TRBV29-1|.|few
TGCAGCGTTGAAGGGCAGGGCTTGACCGGGGAGCTGTTTTTT
CSVEGQGLTGELFF
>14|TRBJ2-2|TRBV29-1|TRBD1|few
TGCAGCGTTGCCGGACAGGGGCTCACCGGGGAGCTGTTTTTT
CSVAGQGLTGELFF
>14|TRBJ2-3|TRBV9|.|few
TGTGCCAGCAGCGTAGAGGGCGGCACAGATACGCAGTATTTT
CASSVEGGTDTQYF
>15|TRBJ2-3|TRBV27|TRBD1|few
TGTGCCAGCAGTTTCGGACAGGGACGCACAGATACGCAGTATTTT
CASSFGQGRTDTQYF
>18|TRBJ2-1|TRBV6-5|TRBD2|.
TGTGCCAGCAGTTACTTCCAACTAGCGGGCAGCTCCTACAATGAGCAGTTCTTC
CASSYFQLAGSSYNEQFF
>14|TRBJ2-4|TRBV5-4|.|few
TGTGCCAGCAGCTTGGCAAAGGAGGCAAACATTCAGTACTTC
CASSLAKEANIQYF
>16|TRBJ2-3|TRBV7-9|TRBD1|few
TGTGCCAGCAGCCTCCACGGGACAGCTAGCACAGATACGCAGTATTTT
CASSLHGTASTDTQYF
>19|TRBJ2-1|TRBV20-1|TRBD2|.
TGCAGTGCTCACACTACGGGTGGCGGGGGAAGTCTTTCCTACAATGAGCAGTTCTTC
CSAHTTGGGGSLSYNEQFF
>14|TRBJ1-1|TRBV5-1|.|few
TGCGCCAGCACCAAGGACAGTTCGAACACTGAAGCTTTCTTT
CASTKDSSNTEAFF
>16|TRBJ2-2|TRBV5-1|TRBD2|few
TGCGCCAGCAGCTCGGGACTAGCGGCGAACACCGGGGAGCTGTTTTTT
CASSSGLAANTGELFF
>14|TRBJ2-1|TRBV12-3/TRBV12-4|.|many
TGTGCCAGCAGTTTAATAGCGACCTACAATGAGCAGTTCTTC
CASSLIATYNEQFF
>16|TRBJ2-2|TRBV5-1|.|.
TGCGCCAGCAGCTTGGGCCGTGGGATTTTCACCGGGGAGCTGTTTTTT
CASSLGRGIFTGELFF
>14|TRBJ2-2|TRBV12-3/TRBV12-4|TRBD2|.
TGTGCCAGCAGGCAGAGCGGGGGGTCCGGGGAGCTGTTTTTT
CASRQSGGSGELFF
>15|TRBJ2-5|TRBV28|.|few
TGTGCCAGCAGTTTGGCCGCAGCGGGTGGAGAGACCCAGTACTTC
CASSLAAAGGETQYF
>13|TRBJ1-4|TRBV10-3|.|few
TGTGCCATCAGGCAGAGGTTTAATGAAAAACTGTTTTTT
CAIRQRFNEKLFF
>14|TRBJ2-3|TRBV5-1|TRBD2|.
TGCGCCAGCAGCTTGGAGCTAGCGGGGGGGCTAAAGTATTTT
CASSLELAGGLKYF
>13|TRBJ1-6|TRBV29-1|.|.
TGCAGCGTTCGACCGAACTATAATTCACCCCTCCACTTT
CSVRPNYNSPLHF
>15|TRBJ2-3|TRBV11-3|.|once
TGTGCCAGCAGCTTAGATGGGCAGGGAGCAGATACGCAGTATTTT
CASSLDGQGADTQYF
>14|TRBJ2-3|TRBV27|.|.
TGTGCCAGCAGTTCGGGGATGGGCACAGATACGCAGTATTTT
CASSSGMGTDTQYF
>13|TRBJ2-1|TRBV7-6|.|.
TGTGCCAGCAGCTCAATGGCTAGTTTGGAGCAGTTCTTC
CASSSMASLEQFF
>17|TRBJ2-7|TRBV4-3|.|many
TGCGCCAGCAGCCAAGATTTTGGGGCGGGATGGTCCTACGAGCAGTACTTC
CASSQDFGAGWSYEQYF
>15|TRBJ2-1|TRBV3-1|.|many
TGTGCCAGCAGCCAAGGCTGGGGACAAGTCTATGAGCAGTTCTTC
CASSQGWGQVYEQFF
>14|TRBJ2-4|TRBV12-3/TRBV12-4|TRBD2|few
TGTGCCAGCAGGTTTAGCGGGACCGAAAACATTCAGTACTTC
CASRFSGTENIQYF
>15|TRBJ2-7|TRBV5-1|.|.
TGCGCCAGCAGCTTGGCCCTAGCGCAGGACTACGAGCAGTACTTC
CASSLALAQDYEQYF
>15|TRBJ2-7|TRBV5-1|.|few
TGCGCCAGCAGCTTGGCCCCTATAGGGTCCTACGAGCAGCACTTC
CASSLAPIGSYEQHF
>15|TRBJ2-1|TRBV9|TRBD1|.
TGTGCCAGCAGCCAGACAGGGGACTCCTACAATGAGCAGTTCTTC
CASSQTGDSYNEQFF
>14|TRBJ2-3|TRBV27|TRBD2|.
TGTGCCAGCAGTTTCTTAGCGGGAGTAGATACGCAGTATTTT
CASSFLAGVDTQYF
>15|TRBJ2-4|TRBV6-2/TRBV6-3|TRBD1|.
TGTGCCAGCAGCAACAGGACAGGGACCAAAAACATTCAGTACTTC
CASSNRTGTKNIQYF
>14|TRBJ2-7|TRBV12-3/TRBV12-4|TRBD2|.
TGTGCCAGCAGGGAGCGGGGGAGCTCCTACGAGCAGTACTTC
CASRERGSSYEQYF
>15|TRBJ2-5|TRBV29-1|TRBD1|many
TGCAGCGTTGATCTCTCAAACAGGGGTGAAGAGACCCAGTACTTC
CSVDLSNRGEETQYF
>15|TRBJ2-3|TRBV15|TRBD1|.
TGTGCCACCAGCAAGGGACAGGGAAAAACAGATACGCAGTATTTT
CATSKGQGKTDTQYF
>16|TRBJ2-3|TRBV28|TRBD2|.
TGTGCCAGCAGTTCCCCTAGCGGGGGGGGCACAGATACGCAGTATTTT
CASSSPSGGGTDTQYF
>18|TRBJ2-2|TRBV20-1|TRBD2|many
TGCAGTGCTAGAGATTTGAGTTTGACTAGCGGTTTCACCGGGGAGCTGTTTTTT
CSARDLSLTSGFTGELFF
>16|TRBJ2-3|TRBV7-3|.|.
TGTGCCAGCAGCTCAACCGGGACTCCTAACACAGATACGCAGTATTTT
CASSSTGTPNTDTQYF
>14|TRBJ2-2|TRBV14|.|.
TGTGCCAGCAGCCAAGCACTGATCACCGGGGAGCTGTTTTTT
CASSQALITGELFF
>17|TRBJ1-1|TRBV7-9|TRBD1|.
TGTGCCAGCAGCACGCGGGCAGGGACAGGGGCCAACACTGAAGCTTTCTTT
CASSTRAGTGANTEAFF
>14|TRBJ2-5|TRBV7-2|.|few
TGTGCCAGCAGCTCCATACCCAGGGGAGAGACCCAGTACTTC
CASSSIPRGETQYF
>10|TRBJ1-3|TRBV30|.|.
TGTGCCTGGAGTAGTAACACCATATATTTT
CAWSSNTIYF
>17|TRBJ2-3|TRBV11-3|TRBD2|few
TGTGCCAGCAGCTTATCGGGAGGAGCGGGAACCACAGATACGCAGTATTTT
CASSLSGGAGTTDTQYF
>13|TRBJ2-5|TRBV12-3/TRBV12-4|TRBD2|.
TGTGCCAGCAGCATAGCGGGAGGGGAGACCCAGTACTTC
CASSIAGGETQYF
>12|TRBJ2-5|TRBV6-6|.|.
TGTGCCAGCGGAGGCACAAGAGAGACCCAGTACTTC
CASGGTRETQYF